This T cell receptor (beta chain) stems from a study of OX40 agonist ivuxolimab in advanced cancers. Whole-study context: Of mixed ages from about 20 to 90 and averaging roughly 64 years, the group was more than 65% male. Having had anti-PD-1, anti-PD-L1 or anti-CTLA-4 therapy before was allowed, and about 40% had some. Findings and caveats of the study: Clonal expansion in partial responders at 0.1-3.0 mg/kg ranked among the lowest.

Profiled with immunoSEQ multiplex PCR; TCRdb holds only in-frame clones, not every one. The sample records about 58,000 clones, 70% to 90% being singletons. The V and J ends lost 0 bases and 1 base, in that order; junction bases with no gene match: 0. The CDR3 is 15 residues long. The germline CDR1 and CDR2 sequences are SGHAT and FQNNGV. Notes on this clone: Its cognate antigen is unknown.

This TCR came from an adult with an advanced solid tumor such as melanoma, head and neck, liver or kidney cancer. Sequencing was performed on CD4+ or CD8+ T cells sorted from blood, taken in a trial of the OX40 agonist ivuxolimab. The chain recombines TRBV11-2 with TRBJ2-1; 7 nucleotides agree with TRBD2. CDR3 in DNA: TGTGCCAGCAGCTTAGAAGCGGGGTCCTACAATGAGCAGTTCTTC. It is translated as CASSLEAGSYNEQFF.